This T cell receptor beta chain was sequenced during a study of blood T cell repertoires in COVID-19. Study-level background: Spain, Italy and the United States supplied samples that represented acute and convalescent COVID-19. T cells, B-cell-depleted T cells, or PBMCs provided the cDNA or gDNA that served as material.

V dropped 0 bases and J dropped 7; count of bases not matched to a gene: 10. This CDR3 has 16 amino acids. CDR1 and CDR2 from the germline V gene are LGHNA and YNFKEQ. In the original processing: Using reference gene primer amplification, nucleated cell counts were estimated. TCRdb keeps only in-frame clones here, not all; method: immunoSEQ multiplex PCR. The DNA gave D and trimming, while V, J and clone size come from that table. This sample has over 200,000 clones, with 88% found just once. The TCR was taken from a man aged 55 to 70 who had recovered from COVID-19. The chain has TRBV4-2 and TRBJ1-2, with 8 bases identical to TRBD1. The specimen sequenced was peripheral blood. CDR3 loop: CASSQDLQDRVSGYTF. The CDR3 DNA follows: TGTGCCAGCAGCCAAGACCTGCAGGACAGGGTTTCTGGCTACACCTTC.